A selection of T cell receptor beta chains follows, all from one sample in a study of Graves' ophthalmopathy and Graves' hyperthyroidism. TCRdb ran MiXCR on the multiplex PCR reads and lists one entry per CDR3 protein. The profile shows a few hundred thousand distinct CDR3 sequences, 20% to 25% of them singletons. Sample: peripheral blood. The receptors come from a woman in her forties or fifties with Graves' ophthalmopathy. Each CDR3 is given with its conserved first and last residue. Each record gives: clone size, D gene, V gene, J gene, CDR3 DNA, CDR3 protein. D genes are given only for firm matches. The size entry is marked missing in some rows and otherwise reads once, few, many or a size class.

size: NA
D: TRBD1
V: TRBV14
J: TRBJ1-2
DNA: TGTGCCAGCAGCCCCGCCCTGACAGGGAGCTATGGCTACACCTTC
CDR3: CASSPALTGSYGYTF

size: NA
D: NA
V: TRBV10-3
J: TRBJ2-7
DNA: TGTGCCATCAGTGAGTCAGAAGCATACGAGCAGTACTTC
CDR3: CAISESEAYEQYF

size: NA
D: NA
V: TRBV10-2
J: TRBJ1-1
DNA: TGCGCCAGCGCCAACTCGGACGCCCGGAACACTGAAGCTTTCTTT
CDR3: CASANSDARNTEAFF

size: many
D: TRBD2
V: TRBV19
J: TRBJ2-5
DNA: TGTGCCAGTAGTTCCCTGGGACTAGCGGGCAAAGAGACCCAGTACTTC
CDR3: CASSSLGLAGKETQYF

size: many
D: NA
V: TRBV6-1
J: TRBJ2-7
DNA: TGTGCCAGCAGTGCCCGGGGCTACGAGCAGTACTTC
CDR3: CASSARGYEQYF

size: NA
D: TRBD1
V: TRBV11-2
J: TRBJ2-2
DNA: TGTGCCAGCAACCAGGGACAGGCGGGTCGCACCGGGGAGCTGTTTTTT
CDR3: CASNQGQAGRTGELFF

size: NA
D: TRBD2
V: TRBV27
J: TRBJ2-7
DNA: TGTGCCAGCAGTCTAGCGGATTACTCCTACGAGCAGTACTTC
CDR3: CASSLADYSYEQYF

size: NA
D: NA
V: TRBV11-2
J: TRBJ2-4
DNA: TGTGCCAGCAGACCCGGGACTGAGGACATTCAGTACTTC
CDR3: CASRPGTEDIQYF

size: many
D: TRBD1
V: TRBV5-1
J: TRBJ1-6
DNA: TGCGCCAGCAGCTTTGACAATGGACAGGGCCCACCCCTCCACTTT
CDR3: CASSFDNGQGPPLHF

size: many
D: NA
V: TRBV10-2
J: TRBJ2-2
DNA: TGCGCCAGCAGTGAGAGTAGACAGTTTGACACCGGGGAGCTGTTTTTT
CDR3: CASSESRQFDTGELFF

size: many
D: NA
V: TRBV29-1
J: TRBJ1-1
DNA: TGCAGCGTTCGACCTAACACTGAAGCTTTCTTT
CDR3: CSVRPNTEAFF

size: many
D: NA
V: TRBV6-5
J: TRBJ2-2
DNA: TGTGCCAGCAGACCTCGACAGGTCTACACCGGGGAGCTGTTTTTT
CDR3: CASRPRQVYTGELFF

size: many
D: NA
V: TRBV2
J: TRBJ1-6
DNA: TGTGCCAGCAGTGAGTGGGGGGGACAACCTAATTCACCCCTCCACTTT
CDR3: CASSEWGGQPNSPLHF

size: NA
D: NA
V: TRBV18
J: TRBJ2-4
DNA: TGTGCCAGCTCATCCCAGGGCCCAAAGAAAAACATTCAGTACTTC
CDR3: CASSSQGPKKNIQYF

size: few
D: TRBD2
V: TRBV10-3
J: TRBJ2-7
DNA: TGTGCCATCAGTGAGTCGGCGCCGGTCGGGAGGGCCTCCAACGAGCAGTACTTC
CDR3: CAISESAPVGRASNEQYF

size: many
D: TRBD1
V: TRBV6-5
J: TRBJ1-1
DNA: TGTGCCAGCAGTTACTTACAGGGGGTTAGCGCTGAAGCTTTCTTT
CDR3: CASSYLQGVSAEAFF

size: many
D: NA
V: TRBV28
J: TRBJ2-7
DNA: TGTGCCAGCAGTTTTGGGGTCTACGAGCAGTACTTC
CDR3: CASSFGVYEQYF

size: many
D: NA
V: TRBV6-5
J: TRBJ1-1
DNA: TGTGCCAGCAGTACCCCGGGGGGCCGCACTGAAGCTTTCTTT
CDR3: CASSTPGGRTEAFF

size: many
D: NA
V: TRBV6-2/TRBV6-3
J: TRBJ1-5
DNA: TGTGCCAGCAGTTACCCGTCATTGCAGCCCCAGCATTTT
CDR3: CASSYPSLQPQHF